This T cell receptor (beta chain) originates from a study of cytomegalovirus exposure and HLA in healthy donors. This clone occurred once. The length of the CDR3 is 13 residues. The germline CDR1 and CDR2 sequences are SGHRS and YFSETQ. Trimming left V 7 bases short and J 0 bases short, with 8 bases between. Sequencing was performed with immunoSEQ multiplex PCR; in TCRdb, only in-frame clones are kept and a portion is missing. Of about 220,000 clones listed, just over 90% are singletons. The TCR was taken from a woman between 18 and 29 years old in good health and CMV-seronegative. The gene calls are TRBV5-1 and TRBJ1-3; the D gene is possibly TRBD1 (6 bases). Sequences were obtained from PBMCs. The CDR3 loop reads CASWDISGNTIYF. CDR3 in DNA: TGCGCCAGCTGGGACATCTCTGGAAACACCATATATTTT.